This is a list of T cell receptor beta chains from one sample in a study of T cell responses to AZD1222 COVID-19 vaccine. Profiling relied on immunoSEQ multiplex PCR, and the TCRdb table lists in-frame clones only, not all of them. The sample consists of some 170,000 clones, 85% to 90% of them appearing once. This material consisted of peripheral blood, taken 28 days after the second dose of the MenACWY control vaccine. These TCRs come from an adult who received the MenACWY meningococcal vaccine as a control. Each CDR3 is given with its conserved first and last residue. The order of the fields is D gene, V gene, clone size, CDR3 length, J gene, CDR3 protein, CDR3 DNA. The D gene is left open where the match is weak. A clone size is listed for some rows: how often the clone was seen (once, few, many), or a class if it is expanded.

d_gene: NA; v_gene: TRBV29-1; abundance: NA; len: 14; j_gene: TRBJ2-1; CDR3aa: CSVVSSYPQGEQFF; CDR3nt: TGCAGCGTTGTCTCGAGCTATCCCCAGGGAGAGCAGTTCTTC
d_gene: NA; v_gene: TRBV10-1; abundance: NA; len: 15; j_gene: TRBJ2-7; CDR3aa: CASDRGGRMASEQYF; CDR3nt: TGCGCCAGCGACAGAGGGGGGAGGATGGCCAGCGAGCAGTACTTC
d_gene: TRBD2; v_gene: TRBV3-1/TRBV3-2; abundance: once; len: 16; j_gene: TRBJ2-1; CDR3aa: CASSQAWTSVYNEQFF; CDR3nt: TGTGCCAGCAGCCAAGCCTGGACTAGCGTTTACAATGAGCAGTTCTTC
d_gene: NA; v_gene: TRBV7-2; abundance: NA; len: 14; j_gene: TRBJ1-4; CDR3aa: CASSSGTGHEKLFF; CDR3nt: TGTGCCAGCAGCTCCGGGACGGGCCATGAAAAACTGTTTTTT
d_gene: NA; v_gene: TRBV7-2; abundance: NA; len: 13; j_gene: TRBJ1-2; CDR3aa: CASSRGEPYGYTF; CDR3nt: TGTGCCAGCAGCCGGGGAGAGCCCTATGGCTACACCTTC
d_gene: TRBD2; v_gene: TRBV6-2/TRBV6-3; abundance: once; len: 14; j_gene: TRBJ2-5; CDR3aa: CASSPGLEGETQYF; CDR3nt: TGTGCCAGCAGTCCGGGACTAGAAGGGGAGACCCAGTACTTC
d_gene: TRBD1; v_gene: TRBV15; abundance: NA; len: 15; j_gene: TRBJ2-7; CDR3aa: CATSNYGTGAYEQYF; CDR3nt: TGTGCCACCAGCAACTACGGGACAGGGGCGTACGAGCAGTACTTC
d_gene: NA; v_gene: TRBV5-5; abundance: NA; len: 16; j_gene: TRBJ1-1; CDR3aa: CASSPTPDSSFTEAFF; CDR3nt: TGTGCCAGCAGCCCCACCCCTGACAGTTCATTCACTGAAGCTTTCTTT
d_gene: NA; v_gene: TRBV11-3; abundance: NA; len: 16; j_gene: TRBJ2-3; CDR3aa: CASSLGGRSSTDTQYF; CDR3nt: TGTGCCAGCAGCTTAGGGGGGCGGAGTAGCACAGATACGCAGTATTTT
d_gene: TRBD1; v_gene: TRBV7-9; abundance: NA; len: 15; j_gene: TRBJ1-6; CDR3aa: CASSPGGTGNSPLHF; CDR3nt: TGTGCCAGCAGCCCAGGAGGGACAGGGAATTCACCCCTCCACTTT
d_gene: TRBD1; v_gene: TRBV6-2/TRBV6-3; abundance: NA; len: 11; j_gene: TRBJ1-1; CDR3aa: CASSRGQEAFF; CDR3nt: TGTGCCAGCAGCCGGGGACAGGAAGCTTTCTTT
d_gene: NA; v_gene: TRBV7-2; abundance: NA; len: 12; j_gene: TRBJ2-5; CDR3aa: CASSLESVTQYF; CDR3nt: TGTGCCAGCAGCTTAGAATCCGTGACCCAGTACTTC
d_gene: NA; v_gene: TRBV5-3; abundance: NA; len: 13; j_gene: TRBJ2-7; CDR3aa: CATGGAWVGEQYF; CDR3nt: TGTGCCACCGGTGGGGCTTGGGTCGGCGAGCAGTACTTC
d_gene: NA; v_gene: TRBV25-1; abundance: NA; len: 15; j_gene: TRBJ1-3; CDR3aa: CASSEYGVSGNTIYF; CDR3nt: TGTGCCAGCAGTGAATATGGGGTCTCTGGAAACACCATATATTTT
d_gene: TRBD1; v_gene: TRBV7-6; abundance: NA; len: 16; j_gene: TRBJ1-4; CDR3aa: CASSLEPGTGPEKLFF; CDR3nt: TGTGCCAGCAGCTTAGAACCCGGGACAGGTCCTGAAAAACTGTTTTTT
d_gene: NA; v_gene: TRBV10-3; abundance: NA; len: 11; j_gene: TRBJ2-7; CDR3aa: CAISDLYEQYF; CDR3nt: TGTGCCATCAGTGACTTATACGAGCAGTACTTC
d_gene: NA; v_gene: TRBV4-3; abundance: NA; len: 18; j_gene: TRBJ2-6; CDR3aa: CASSQVPTAFSGANVLTF; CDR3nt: TGCGCCAGCAGCCAAGTACCCACAGCCTTCTCTGGGGCCAACGTCCTGACTTTC
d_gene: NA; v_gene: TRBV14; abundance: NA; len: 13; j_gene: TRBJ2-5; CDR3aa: CASSQDIGETQYF; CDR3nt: TGTGCCAGCAGCCAAGATATCGGAGAGACCCAGTACTTC
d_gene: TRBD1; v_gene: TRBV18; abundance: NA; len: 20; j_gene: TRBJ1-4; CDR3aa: CASSPTGTGVISATNEKLFF; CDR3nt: TGTGCCAGCTCACCCACGGGAACAGGGGTAATTTCGGCAACTAATGAAAAACTGTTTTTT
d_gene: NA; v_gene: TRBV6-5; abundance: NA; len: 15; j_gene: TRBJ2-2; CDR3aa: CASRGTGTNTGELFF; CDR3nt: TGTGCCAGCAGGGGAACCGGGACAAACACCGGGGAGCTGTTTTTT
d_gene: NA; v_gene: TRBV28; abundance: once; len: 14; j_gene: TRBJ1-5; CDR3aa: CASVPGGSNQPQHF; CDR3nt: TGTGCCAGCGTTCCGGGGGGGAGCAATCAGCCCCAGCATTTT
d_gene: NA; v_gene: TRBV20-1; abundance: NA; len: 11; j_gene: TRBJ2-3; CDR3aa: CSAPTSDTQYF; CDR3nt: TGCAGTGCCCCTACGTCCGATACGCAGTATTTT
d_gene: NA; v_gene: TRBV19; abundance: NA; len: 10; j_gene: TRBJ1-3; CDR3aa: CATGGNTIYF; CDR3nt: TGTGCCACCGGGGGAAACACCATATATTTT
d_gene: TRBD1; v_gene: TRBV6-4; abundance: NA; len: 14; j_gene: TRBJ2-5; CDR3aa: CASSATGTGETQYF; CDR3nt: TGTGCCAGCAGTGCGACAGGGACGGGGGAGACCCAGTACTTC
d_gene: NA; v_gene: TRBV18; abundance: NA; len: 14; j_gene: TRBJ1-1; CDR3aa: CASSPPGGNTEAFF; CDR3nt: TGTGCCAGCTCACCACCAGGGGGTAACACTGAAGCTTTCTTT
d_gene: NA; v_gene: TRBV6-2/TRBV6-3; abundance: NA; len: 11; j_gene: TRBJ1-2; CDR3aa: CASSYPYGYTF; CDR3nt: TGTGCCAGCAGTTACCCCTATGGCTACACCTTC
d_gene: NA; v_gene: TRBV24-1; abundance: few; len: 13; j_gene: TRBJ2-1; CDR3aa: CATSEPLINEQFF; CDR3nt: TGTGCCACCAGTGAACCCCTAATCAATGAGCAGTTCTTC
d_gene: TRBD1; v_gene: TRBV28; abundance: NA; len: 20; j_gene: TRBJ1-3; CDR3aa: CASRDLGTDISLLSGNTIYF; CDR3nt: TGTGCCAGCAGGGACTTGGGGACAGATATTAGTCTTCTGTCTGGAAACACCATATATTTT
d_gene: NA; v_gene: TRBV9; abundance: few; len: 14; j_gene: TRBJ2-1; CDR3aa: CASSPPGTLGEQFF; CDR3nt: TGTGCCAGCAGCCCCCCGGGGACCTTGGGTGAGCAGTTCTTC